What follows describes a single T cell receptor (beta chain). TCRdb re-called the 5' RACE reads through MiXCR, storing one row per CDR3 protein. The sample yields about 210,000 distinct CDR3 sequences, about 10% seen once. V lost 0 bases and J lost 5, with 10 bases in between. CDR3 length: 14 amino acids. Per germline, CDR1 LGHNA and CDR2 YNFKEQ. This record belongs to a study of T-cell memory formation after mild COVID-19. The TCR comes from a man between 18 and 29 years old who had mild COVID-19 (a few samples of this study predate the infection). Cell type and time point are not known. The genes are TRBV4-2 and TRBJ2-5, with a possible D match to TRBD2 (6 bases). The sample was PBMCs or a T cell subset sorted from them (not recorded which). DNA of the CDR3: TGTGCCAGCAGCCAAGATCGGGAGCTTGAGACCCAGTACTTC. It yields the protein CASSQDRELETQYF.